This TCR beta chain appears in the sequencing data of a study of Graves' ophthalmopathy and Graves' hyperthyroidism. General study findings and limits: In blood, most expanded thyroid clonotypes above 0.001 frequency were also detected.

In the case of this clonotype: The antigen remains undetermined.

From RNA, the CDR3 regions of TCR beta chains were amplified and sequenced. First-round RT-PCR used HTBI primers; second-round multiplex PCR followed. TCRdb redid the calling of the multiplex PCR reads with MiXCR, one entry per CDR3 protein. Here the sample spans approximately 1.2 million distinct CDR3 sequences, about 40% being singletons. The sequenced sample consisted of peripheral blood or thyroid tissue (not recorded which). The TCR originated in an adult man with Graves' hyperthyroidism.

The CDR3 is CASRSLADAIDRGRETQYF. The CDR3 bases are TGTGCCAGCAGGTCACTAGCGGACGCTATCGACAGGGGTCGAGAGACCCAGTACTTC. The genes are TRBV7-9 and TRBJ2-5; D is tentatively TRBD1 or TRBD2 (8 bases each). The germline V and J ends were trimmed by 6 bases and 4 bases, with 30 bases remaining between them. Germline CDR1 and CDR2: SEHNR and FQNEAQ (reference sequence). There are 19 residues in the CDR3.